The present entry profiles one T cell receptor (beta chain) with its context. The target antigen is unknown. This PCR relied on a set of 60 Vbeta primers and 13 Jbeta primers. Sequencing was performed with immunoSEQ multiplex PCR; in TCRdb, only in-frame clones are kept and a portion is missing. Among more than 95,000 clones listed, 74% were seen once. The data belong to a study of cytomegalovirus exposure and HLA in healthy donors. Regarding the study as a whole: Analysis performed later showed TCR beta chains linked to HLA being more clonally expanded than equally common others. Across donors, sequencing depth was assumed by presence/absence analyses to be roughly uniform. A later analysis reportedly found that, within productive TCRs, an Asian-associated ancestry cluster had fewer N-insertions than the mean observed across the roughly 700 donors. Cytomegalovirus association was assigned to 150 to 200 TCR beta chains.

This TCR derives from a man aged 35 to 55 in good health and CMV-seropositive. Material: PBMCs.

CDR3 protein: CAWRTGGKLTGELFF. The CDR3 DNA reads TGTGCCTGGAGGACAGGAGGTAAACTCACCGGGGAGCTGTTTTTT. This rearrangement joins TRBV30 to TRBJ2-2; D is possibly TRBD1 (6 bases). This CDR3 has 15 amino acids. The V end lost 3 bases, the J end lost 4 bases, and 15 bases lay between the germline ends. Germline values: CDR1 GTSNPN, CDR2 SVGIG (reference sequence).